This T cell receptor (beta chain) was found in a study of response to subunit inactivated influenza vaccine. TCRdb ran MiXCR on the RT-PCR reads and lists one entry per CDR3 protein. The data contain hundreds of thousands of distinct CDR3 sequences, approximately 12% of them singletons. This clonotype appeared a few times. No antigen is known for it. Trimming pared 2 bases from V and 0 bases from J, leaving 19 bases between. CDR3 length: 18 residues. Germline loops: CDR1 MNHEY, CDR2 SVGEGT. Overall study results and limits: Each seasonal influenza vaccination recruits few new T cells, the authors suggested.

The input for sequencing was PBMCs from blood, taken on the day of vaccination. The rearrangement links TRBV6-2 or TRBV6-3 to TRBJ1-1; D may be TRBD1 (5 bases). This TCR derives from a man over 45 who received an inactivated influenza vaccine. This CDR3 is CASSYKLGQPGLNTEAFF. The CDR3 DNA sequence: TGTGCCAGCAGTTACAAGCTGGGGCAACCCGGGCTGAACACTGAAGCTTTCTTT.